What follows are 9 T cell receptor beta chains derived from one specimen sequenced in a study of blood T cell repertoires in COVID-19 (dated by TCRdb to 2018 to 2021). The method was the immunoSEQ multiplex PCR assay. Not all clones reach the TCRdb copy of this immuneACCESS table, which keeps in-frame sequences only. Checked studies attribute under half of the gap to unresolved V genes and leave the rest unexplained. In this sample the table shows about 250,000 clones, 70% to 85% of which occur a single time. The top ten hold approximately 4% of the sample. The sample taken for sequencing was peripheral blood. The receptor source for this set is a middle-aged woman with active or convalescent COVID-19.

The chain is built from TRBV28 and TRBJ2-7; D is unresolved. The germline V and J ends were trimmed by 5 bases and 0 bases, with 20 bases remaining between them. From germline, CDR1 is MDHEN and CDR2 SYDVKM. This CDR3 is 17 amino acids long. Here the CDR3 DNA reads TGTGCCAGCAGTGGGCCAGAACCACCACTCCTCTCCTACGAGCAGTACTTC. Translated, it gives CASSGPEPPLLSYEQYF.

The CDR3 nucleotides are TGTGCCAGCAGCGAAGACAGGGGTAAACTGTTTTTT. This sequence encodes CASSEDRGKLFF. V is TRBV28 and J is TRBJ1-4; 8 nucleotides agree with TRBD1. This CDR3 has 12 amino acids. Germline values: CDR1 MDHEN, CDR2 SYDVKM. Trimming took 6 bases from V and 11 from J; bases not matched to a gene: 5.

CDR3 sequence reads: CASSYRAYEQFF. The CDR3 DNA reads TGTGCCAGTAGTTACAGGGCCTATGAGCAGTTCTTC. The rearrangement uses TRBV19 and TRBJ2-1, with a weak D call TRBD1 (6 bases). Germline assignment: CDR1 LNHDA and CDR2 SQIVND (reference sequence). The CDR3 length is 12 residues. Deletions cut 5 bases from V and 8 bases from J, with 10 bases between.

In nucleotides, the CDR3 is TGTGCCAGCAGTGACGGGCAGTGGGTCTACACCTTC. Its translation is CASSDGQWVYTF. The V gene is TRBV6-4, the J gene TRBJ1-2; D is unclear. The length of the CDR3 is 12 residues. Germline CDR1 MRHNA, CDR2 SNTAGT. The V end was cut by 2 bases, the J end by 10 bases, with 11 bases between.

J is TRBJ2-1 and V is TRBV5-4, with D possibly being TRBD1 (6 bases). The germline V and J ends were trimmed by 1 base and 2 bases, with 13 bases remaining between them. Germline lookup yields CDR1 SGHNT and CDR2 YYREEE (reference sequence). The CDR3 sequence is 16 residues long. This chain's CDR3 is CASSLMGALTYNEQFF. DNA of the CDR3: TGTGCCAGCAGCTTGATGGGGGCGCTAACCTACAATGAGCAGTTCTTC.

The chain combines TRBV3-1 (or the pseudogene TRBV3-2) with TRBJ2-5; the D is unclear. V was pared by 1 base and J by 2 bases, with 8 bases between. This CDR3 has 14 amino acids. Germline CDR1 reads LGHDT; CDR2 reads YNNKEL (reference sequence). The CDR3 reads CASSQGSEQETQYF. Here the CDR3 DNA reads TGTGCCAGCAGCCAAGGGTCAGAACAAGAGACCCAGTACTTC.

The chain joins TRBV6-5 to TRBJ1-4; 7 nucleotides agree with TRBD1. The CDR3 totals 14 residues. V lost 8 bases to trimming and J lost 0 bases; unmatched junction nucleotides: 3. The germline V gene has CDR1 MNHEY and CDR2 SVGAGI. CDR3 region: CASLDRATNEKLFF. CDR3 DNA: TGTGCCAGCCTAGACAGGGCAACTAATGAAAAACTGTTTTTT.

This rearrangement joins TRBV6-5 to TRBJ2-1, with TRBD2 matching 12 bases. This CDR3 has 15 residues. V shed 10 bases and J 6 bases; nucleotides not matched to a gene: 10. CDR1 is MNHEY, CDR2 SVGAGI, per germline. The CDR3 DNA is TGTGCCACCCACGGACTAGCGGGGCTGTTCAATGAGCAGTTCTTC. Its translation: CATHGLAGLFNEQFF.

CDR3 region: CASSFGAGANVLTF. The CDR3 DNA is TGCGCCAGCAGCTTTGGAGCTGGGGCCAACGTCCTGACTTTC. This rearrangement joins TRBV5-1 to TRBJ2-6, with D unresolved. Germline loops: CDR1 SGHRS, CDR2 YFSETQ. V was pared by 2 bases and J by 2 bases, with 5 bases between. CDR3 size: 14 residues.